Here is one T cell receptor beta chain with its context. No antigen is known for it. The sample originates from a study of shared clonotypes between healthy human individuals. V lost 4 bases and J lost 5, with 12 bases in between. CDR3 length equals 12 residues. Germline V gene lookup returns CDR1 SQVTM and CDR2 ANQGSEA. Libraries were prepared by immunoSEQ multiplex PCR; TCRdb keeps only in-frame clonotypes and omits some of them. The table records 1.4 million or so clones, just under 99% of them present only once. Findings and caveats of the study: Naive CD4 clonotype sharing across several donors was about 5%.

The specimen sequenced was naive CD4+ T cells sorted from blood. The subset was: CD45RA+ positively selected. This sequence joins TRBV29-1 and TRBJ2-7; tentatively, D is TRBD1 (5 bases). This receptor was identified in a man aged 25 to 40 in good health. This CDR3 is CSVARVINEQYF. In nucleotides, the CDR3 is TGCAGCGTTGCCAGGGTAATCAACGAGCAGTACTTC.